This T cell receptor (beta chain) was identified in a study of T-cell memory formation after mild COVID-19. On the study more broadly: TCR clusters showed largely donor specificity. Study results and caveats: Pre-infection memory showed some responding clones, and this suggested that cross-reactive memory joined. Whereas later expanders leaned CD4+, clones contracting day 15 to 85 showed a balanced CD4/CD8 makeup.

MiXCR, run by TCRdb on the 5' RACE reads, gives a single entry per CDR3 protein. The sample has roughly 550,000 distinct CDR3 sequences; about a fifth are singletons. To note about this clonotype: Its antigen is still unknown.

Sequencing input: PBMCs or a T cell subset sorted from them (not recorded which). This clonotype was sampled from an adult woman who had mild COVID-19 (a few samples of this study predate the infection). Cell type and time point are not known.

This CDR3 is CASSTRSPEGEQYF. CDR3 nucleotide sequence: TGTGCCAGCAGCACCAGGTCTCCGGAAGGGGAGCAGTACTTC. The V gene is TRBV5-4, the J gene TRBJ2-7; unclear D gene. The CDR3 covers 14 residues. Per the germline V gene, CDR1 is SGHNT and CDR2 is YYREEE (reference sequence). Trimming stripped 4 bases from V and 7 bases from J, with 18 bases between.